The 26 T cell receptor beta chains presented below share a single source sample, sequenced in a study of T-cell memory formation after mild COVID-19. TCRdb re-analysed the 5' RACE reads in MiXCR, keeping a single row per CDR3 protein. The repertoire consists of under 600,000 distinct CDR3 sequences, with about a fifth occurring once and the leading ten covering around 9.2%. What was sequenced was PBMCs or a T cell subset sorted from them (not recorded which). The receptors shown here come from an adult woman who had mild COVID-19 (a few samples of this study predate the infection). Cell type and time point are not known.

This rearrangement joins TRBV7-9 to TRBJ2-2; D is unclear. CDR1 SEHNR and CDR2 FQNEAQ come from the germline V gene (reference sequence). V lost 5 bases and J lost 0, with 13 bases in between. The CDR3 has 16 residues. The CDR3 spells CASSPSHLANTGELFF. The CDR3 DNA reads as TGTGCCAGCAGCCCCAGCCATTTAGCGAACACCGGGGAGCTGTTTTTT.

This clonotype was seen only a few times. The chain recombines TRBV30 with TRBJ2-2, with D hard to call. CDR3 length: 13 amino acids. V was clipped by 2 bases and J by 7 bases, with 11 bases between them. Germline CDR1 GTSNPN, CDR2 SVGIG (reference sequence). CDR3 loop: CAWSWQEVGELFF. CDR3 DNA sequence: TGTGCCTGGAGTTGGCAAGAGGTCGGGGAGCTGTTTTTT.

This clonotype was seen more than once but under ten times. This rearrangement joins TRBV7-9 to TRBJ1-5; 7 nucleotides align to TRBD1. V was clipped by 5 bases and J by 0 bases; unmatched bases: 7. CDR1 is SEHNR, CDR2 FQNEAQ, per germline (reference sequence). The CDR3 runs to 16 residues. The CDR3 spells CASSVGTDYSNQPQHF. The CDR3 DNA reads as TGTGCCAGCAGCGTTGGGACAGATTATAGCAATCAGCCCCAGCATTTT.

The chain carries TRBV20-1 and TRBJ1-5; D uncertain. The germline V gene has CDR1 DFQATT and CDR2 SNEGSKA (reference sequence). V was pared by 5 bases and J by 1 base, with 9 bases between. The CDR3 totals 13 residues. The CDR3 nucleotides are TGCAGTGCTTTTCCGGACAGCAATCAGCCCCAGCATTTT. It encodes CSAFPDSNQPQHF.

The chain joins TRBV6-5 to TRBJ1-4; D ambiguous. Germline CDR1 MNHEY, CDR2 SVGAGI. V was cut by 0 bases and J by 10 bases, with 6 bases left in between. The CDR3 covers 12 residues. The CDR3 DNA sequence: TGTGCCAGCAGTTACTCAGGAGGAAAACTGTTTTTT. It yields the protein CASSYSGGKLFF.

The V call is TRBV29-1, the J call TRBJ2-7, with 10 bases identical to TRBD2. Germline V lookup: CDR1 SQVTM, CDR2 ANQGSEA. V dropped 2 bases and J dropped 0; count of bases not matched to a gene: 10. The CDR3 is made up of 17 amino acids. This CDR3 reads CSVETLAGEGASYEQYF. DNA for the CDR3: TGCAGCGTTGAAACGCTAGCGGGAGAGGGTGCCTCCTACGAGCAGTACTTC.

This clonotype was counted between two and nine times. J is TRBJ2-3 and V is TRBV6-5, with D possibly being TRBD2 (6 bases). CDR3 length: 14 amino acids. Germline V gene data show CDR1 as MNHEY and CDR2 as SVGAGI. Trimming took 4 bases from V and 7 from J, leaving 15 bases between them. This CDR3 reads CASSSTGSGNTQYF. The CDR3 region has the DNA TGTGCCAGCAGTTCTACCGGTAGCGGAAATACGCAGTATTTT.

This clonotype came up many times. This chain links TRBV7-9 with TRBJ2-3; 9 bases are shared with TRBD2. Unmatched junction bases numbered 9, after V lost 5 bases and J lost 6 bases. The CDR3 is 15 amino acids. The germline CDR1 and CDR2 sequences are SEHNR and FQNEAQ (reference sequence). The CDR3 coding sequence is TGTGCCAGCAGCCTGGGACTAGCAAGATCCGATACGCAGTATTTT. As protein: CASSLGLARSDTQYF.

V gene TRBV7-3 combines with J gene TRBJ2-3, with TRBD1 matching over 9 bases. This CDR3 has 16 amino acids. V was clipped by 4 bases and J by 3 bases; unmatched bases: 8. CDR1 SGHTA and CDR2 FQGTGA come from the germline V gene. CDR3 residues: CASSSSGTGMTDTQYF. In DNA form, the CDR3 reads TGTGCCAGCAGCTCCTCCGGGACAGGGATGACAGATACGCAGTATTTT.

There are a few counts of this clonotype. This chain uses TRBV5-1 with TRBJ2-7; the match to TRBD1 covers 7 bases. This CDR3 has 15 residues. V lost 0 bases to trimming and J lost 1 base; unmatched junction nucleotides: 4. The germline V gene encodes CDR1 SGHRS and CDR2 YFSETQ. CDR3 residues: CASSLEGTASYEQYF. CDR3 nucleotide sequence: TGCGCCAGCAGCTTGGAGGGGACAGCTTCCTACGAGCAGTACTTC.

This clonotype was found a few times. The DNA for the CDR3 is TGCGCCAGCACCGCCCGAGGAGTTACCGGGGAGCTGTTTTTT. It specifies CASTARGVTGELFF. This rearrangement joins TRBV10-2 to TRBJ2-2, with D unclear. Germline CDR1 reads WSHSY; CDR2 reads SAAADI. V dropped 7 bases and J dropped 5 bases, with 14 bases sitting between them. The CDR3 is made up of 14 amino acids.

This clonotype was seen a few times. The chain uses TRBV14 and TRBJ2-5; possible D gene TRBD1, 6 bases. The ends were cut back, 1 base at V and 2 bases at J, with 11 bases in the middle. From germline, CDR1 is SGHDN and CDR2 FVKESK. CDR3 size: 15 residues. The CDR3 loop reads CASSQGRGIQETQYF. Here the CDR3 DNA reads TGTGCCAGCAGCCAAGGCAGGGGAATACAAGAGACCCAGTACTTC.

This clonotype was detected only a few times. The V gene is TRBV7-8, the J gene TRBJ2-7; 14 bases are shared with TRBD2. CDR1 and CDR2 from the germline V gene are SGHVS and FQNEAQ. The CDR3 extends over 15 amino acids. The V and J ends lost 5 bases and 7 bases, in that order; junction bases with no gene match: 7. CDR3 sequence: CASSLGLAGGQEQYF. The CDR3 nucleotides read TGTGCCAGCAGCCTAGGACTAGCGGGAGGTCAGGAGCAGTACTTC. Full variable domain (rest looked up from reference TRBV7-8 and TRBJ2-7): GAGVSQSPRYKVAKRGQDVALRCDPISGHVSLFWYQQALGQGPEFLTYFQNEAQLDKSGLPSDRFFAERPEGSVSTLKIQRTQQEDSAVYLCASSLGLAGGQEQYFGPGTRLTVT.

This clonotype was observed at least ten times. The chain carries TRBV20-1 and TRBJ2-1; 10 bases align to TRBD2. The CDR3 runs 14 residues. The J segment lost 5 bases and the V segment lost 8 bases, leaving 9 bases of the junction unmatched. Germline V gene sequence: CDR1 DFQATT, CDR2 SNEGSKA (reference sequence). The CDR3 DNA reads TGCAGTCCATCTAACAGCGGGAGGGACAATGAGCAGTTCTTC. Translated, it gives CSPSNSGRDNEQFF.

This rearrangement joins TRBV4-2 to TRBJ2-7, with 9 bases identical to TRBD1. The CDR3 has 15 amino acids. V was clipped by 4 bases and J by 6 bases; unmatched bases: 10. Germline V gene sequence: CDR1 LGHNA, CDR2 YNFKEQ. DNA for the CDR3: TGTGCCAGCAGCCCAGAGACAGGGGGAGTGGGCGAGCAGTACTTC. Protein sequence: CASSPETGGVGEQYF.

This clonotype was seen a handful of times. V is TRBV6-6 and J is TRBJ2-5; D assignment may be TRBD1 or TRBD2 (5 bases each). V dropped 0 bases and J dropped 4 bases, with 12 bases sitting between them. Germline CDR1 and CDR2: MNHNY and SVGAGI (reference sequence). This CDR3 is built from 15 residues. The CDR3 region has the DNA TGTGCCAGCAGTTACTCGCGAGAGGGGCGAGAGACCCAGTACTTC. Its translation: CASSYSREGRETQYF.

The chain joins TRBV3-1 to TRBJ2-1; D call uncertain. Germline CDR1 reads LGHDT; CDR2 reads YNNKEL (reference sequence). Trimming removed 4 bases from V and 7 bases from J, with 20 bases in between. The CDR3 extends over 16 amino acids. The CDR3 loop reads CASSPGASRIRNEQFF. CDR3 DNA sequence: TGTGCCAGCAGCCCCGGTGCAAGTCGTATACGGAATGAGCAGTTCTTC.

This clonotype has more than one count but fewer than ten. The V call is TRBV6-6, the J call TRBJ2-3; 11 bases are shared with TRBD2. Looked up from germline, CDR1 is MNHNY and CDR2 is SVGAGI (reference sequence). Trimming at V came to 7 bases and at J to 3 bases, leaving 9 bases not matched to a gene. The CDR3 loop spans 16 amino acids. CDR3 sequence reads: CASTYSIAGGTDTQYF. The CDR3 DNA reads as TGTGCCAGCACCTACTCCATAGCGGGGGGGACAGATACGCAGTATTTT.

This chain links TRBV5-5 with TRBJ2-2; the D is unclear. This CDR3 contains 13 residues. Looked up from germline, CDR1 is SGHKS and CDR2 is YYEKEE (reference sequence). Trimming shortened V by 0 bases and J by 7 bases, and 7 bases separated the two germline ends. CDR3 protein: CASSLDIYGELFF. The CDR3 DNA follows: TGTGCCAGCAGCTTGGACATTTACGGGGAGCTGTTTTTT.

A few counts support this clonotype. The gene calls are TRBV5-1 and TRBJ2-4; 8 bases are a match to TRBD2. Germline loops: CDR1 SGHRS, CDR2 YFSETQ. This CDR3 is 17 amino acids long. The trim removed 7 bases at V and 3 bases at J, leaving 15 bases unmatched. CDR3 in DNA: TGCGCCAGCTGTAGCGGGATTCAGGGTTTAGGCAAAAACATTCAGTACTTC. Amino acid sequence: CASCSGIQGLGKNIQYF. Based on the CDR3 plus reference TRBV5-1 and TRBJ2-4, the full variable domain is KAGVTQTPRYLIKTRGQQVTLSCSPISGHRSVSWYQQTPGQGLQFLFEYFSETQRNKGNFPGRFSGRQFSNSRSEMNVSTLELGDSALYLCASCSGIQGLGKNIQYFGAGTRLSVL.

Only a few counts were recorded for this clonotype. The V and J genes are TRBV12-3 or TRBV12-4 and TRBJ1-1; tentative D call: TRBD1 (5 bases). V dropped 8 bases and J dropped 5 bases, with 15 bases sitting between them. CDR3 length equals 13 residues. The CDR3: CASSGEYMTEAFF. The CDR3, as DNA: TGTGCCAGCTCGGGGGAATACATGACTGAAGCTTTCTTT.

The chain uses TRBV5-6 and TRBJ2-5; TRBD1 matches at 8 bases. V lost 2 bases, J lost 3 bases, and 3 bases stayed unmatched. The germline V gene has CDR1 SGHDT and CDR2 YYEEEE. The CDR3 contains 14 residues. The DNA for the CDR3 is TGTGCCAGCAGCTTACAGGGGGGAAAAGAGACCCAGTACTTC. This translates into CASSLQGGKETQYF.

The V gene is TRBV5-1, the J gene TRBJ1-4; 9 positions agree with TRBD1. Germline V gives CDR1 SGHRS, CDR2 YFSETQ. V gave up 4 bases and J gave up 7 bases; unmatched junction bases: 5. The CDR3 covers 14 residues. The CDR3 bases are TGCGCCAGCAGCAACAGGGGGCTTGGTGAAAAACTGTTTTTT. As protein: CASSNRGLGEKLFF.

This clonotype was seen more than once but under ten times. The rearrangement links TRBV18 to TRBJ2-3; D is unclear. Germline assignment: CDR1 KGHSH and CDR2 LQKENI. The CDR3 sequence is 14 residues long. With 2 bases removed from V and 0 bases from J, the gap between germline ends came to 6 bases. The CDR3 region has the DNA TGTGCCAGCTCACCAACACCGAGCACAGATACGCAGTATTTT. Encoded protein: CASSPTPSTDTQYF.

The CDR3 DNA sequence: TGTGCCAGCGGAGGGGAGACAGATACGCAGTATTTT. Translating it yields CASGGETDTQYF. This chain connects TRBV12-3 or TRBV12-4 to TRBJ2-3; TRBD2 might be the D (6 bases). This CDR3 has 12 amino acids. Trimming shortened V by 8 bases and J by 3 bases, and 9 bases separated the two germline ends.

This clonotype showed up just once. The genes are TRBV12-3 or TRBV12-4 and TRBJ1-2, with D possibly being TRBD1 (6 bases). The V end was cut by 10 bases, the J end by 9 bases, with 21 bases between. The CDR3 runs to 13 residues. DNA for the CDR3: TGTGCCATCCGTAGATCTACAGGGCGTAGCTACACCTTC. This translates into CAIRRSTGRSYTF.